This T cell receptor beta chain appears in the sequencing data of a study of OX40 agonist ivuxolimab in advanced cancers. Data came from immunoSEQ multiplex PCR; TCRdb stores just in-frame clones and leaves some out. The sample shows 70,000 to 90,000 clones, about 86% of them seen only once. CDR1 and CDR2 from the germline V gene are MNHNY and SVGAGI (reference sequence). The CDR3 covers 14 residues. The trim removed 5 bases at V and 7 bases at J, leaving 7 bases unmatched. This receptor was taken from an adult with an advanced solid tumor such as melanoma, head and neck, liver or kidney cancer. The sample here was CD4+ or CD8+ T cells sorted from blood, taken in a trial of the OX40 agonist ivuxolimab. V and J are TRBV6-6 and TRBJ1-3; TRBD1 matches 8 bases. As DNA, the CDR3 is TGTGCCAGCAGTCGGACAGGGCAGAGGAACACCATATATTTT. Protein sequence: CASSRTGQRNTIYF.